These T cell receptor beta chains were read from a single sample in a study of shared clonotypes between healthy human individuals. Clones were read by immunoSEQ multiplex PCR, and TCRdb kept only the in-frame ones, dropping some. Here the sample spans about 2 million clones, approximately 95% being singletons. Sequencing was done on a sample of naive CD8+ T cells sorted from blood. The origin of the receptors is a man between 18 and 29 years old in good health. Each CDR3 is given with its conserved first and last residue. Each record gives: CDR3 length, J gene, clone size, D gene, V gene, CDR3 DNA, CDR3 protein. D genes are given only for firm matches. A row's size may be missing; if present it is once, few, many or a size class.

16	TRBJ2-2	-	-	TRBV6-6	TGTGCCAGCAGTTATGGCGGGACAGCGGATACCGGGGAGCTGTTTTTT	CASSYGGTADTGELFF
15	TRBJ2-3	once	-	TRBV6-1	TGTGCCAGCAGTGAAGCCACTGGGCAGGGGGATACGCAGTATTTT	CASSEATGQGDTQYF
14	TRBJ1-4	-	TRBD1	TRBV6-5	TGTGCCAGCAGCACACAGGGGATCCATGAAAAACTGTTTTTT	CASSTQGIHEKLFF
14	TRBJ2-1	-	-	TRBV9	TGTGCCAGCAGCGTAGCGAGCGTCGGCAATGAGCAGTTCTTC	CASSVASVGNEQFF
14	TRBJ2-7	-	-	TRBV19	TGTGCCAGTAGTCTCAGGGACAACCAATACGAGCAGTACTTC	CASSLRDNQYEQYF
15	TRBJ2-2	-	TRBD1	TRBV5-1	TGCGCCAGCAGCACCGGGACAGAGAACACCGGGGAGCTGTTTTTT	CASSTGTENTGELFF
14	TRBJ2-3	-	-	TRBV10-2	TGCGCCAGCAGTCGGGCTGAAGCCCCCGATACGCAGTATTTT	CASSRAEAPDTQYF
15	TRBJ1-6	-	TRBD1	TRBV9	TGTGCCAGCAGCGTCGGACAGGGGTATAATTCACCCCTCCACTTT	CASSVGQGYNSPLHF
15	TRBJ1-5	-	TRBD1	TRBV7-8	TGTGCCAGCAGCCCTCCCCAGGGGGAAGGTCAGCCCCAGCATTTT	CASSPPQGEGQPQHF
14	TRBJ2-7	-	-	TRBV2	TGTGCCAGCAGCCCCGAGGTGGGGGCCTACGAGCAGTACTTC	CASSPEVGAYEQYF
13	TRBJ2-5	-	-	TRBV6-1	TGTGCCAGCAGGGGGGTCCTTGGGGAGACCCAGTACTTC	CASRGVLGETQYF
15	TRBJ2-1	-	TRBD2	TRBV6-5	TGTGCCAGCAGTCGCGGGGGGGAGCCCTACAATGAGCAGTTCTTC	CASSRGGEPYNEQFF
13	TRBJ2-7	-	-	TRBV27	TGTGCCAGCAGTTTATCCCCCGGCTACGAGCAGTACTTC	CASSLSPGYEQYF
15	TRBJ2-1	-	-	TRBV7-9	TGTGCCAGCAGCTTAGGAGGCCTCGGATACAATGAGCAGTTCTTC	CASSLGGLGYNEQFF
15	TRBJ1-4	-	-	TRBV29-1	TGCAGCGTTGAAGCTGACTGGGGGACTAATGAAAAACTGTTTTTT	CSVEADWGTNEKLFF
15	TRBJ2-7	-	TRBD2	TRBV13	TGTGCCAGCAGCTTAGATGGGACTAGTCTTTACGAGCAGTACTTC	CASSLDGTSLYEQYF
17	TRBJ2-5	-	TRBD2	TRBV27	TGTGCCAGCAGTTGGGGTCCCCCCGGCGGGAGCCAAGAGACCCAGTACTTC	CASSWGPPGGSQETQYF
16	TRBJ2-5	-	TRBD2	TRBV4-3	TGCGCCAGCAGCCAAGATTGGCGGGGGTTGGCAGAGACCCAGTACTTC	CASSQDWRGLAETQYF
14	TRBJ1-2	-	-	TRBV6-6	TGTGCCAGCACCTTCTCGGGGGCGGGGTATGGCTACACCTTC	CASTFSGAGYGYTF
15	TRBJ2-7	-	-	TRBV7-9	TGTGCCAGCAGCTTAGCGGTAGTGATTGTCGACGAGCAGTACTTC	CASSLAVVIVDEQYF
14	TRBJ2-1	-	-	TRBV7-9	TGTGCCAGCCAATTTCCCGGGGGATCGAATGAGCAGTTCTTC	CASQFPGGSNEQFF
16	TRBJ2-5	once	TRBD2	TRBV27	TGTGCCAGCAGCCTTTCGGGGGGTCTCACCCAAGAGACCCAGTACTTC	CASSLSGGLTQETQYF
13	TRBJ2-7	-	-	TRBV30	TGTGCCTGGAAGGGGTTCCCCTTATACGAGCAGTACTTC	CAWKGFPLYEQYF
15	TRBJ1-1	-	TRBD1	TRBV7-3	TGTGCCAGCAGCTTAAAGGGGACAGCGAACACTGAAGCTTTCTTT	CASSLKGTANTEAFF
13	TRBJ1-1	-	-	TRBV6-1	TGTGCCAGCACTTATCCGGGGAGCACTGAAGCTTTCTTT	CASTYPGSTEAFF
13	TRBJ1-2	-	-	TRBV6-5	TGTGCCAGCAGAAATGCTCCTAACTATGGCTACACCTTC	CASRNAPNYGYTF
14	TRBJ1-3	-	-	TRBV7-9	TGTGCCAGCAGTTCAGGGTTTGGAGGAAACACCATATATTTT	CASSSGFGGNTIYF
18	TRBJ2-3	-	TRBD2	TRBV28	TGTGCCAGCAGTTTATACACTGGGACTAGCGGGAGTACAGATACGCAGTATTTT	CASSLYTGTSGSTDTQYF
14	TRBJ2-7	-	TRBD1	TRBV25-1	TGTGCCAGCAGTTCGTGGGACAGGGTCTACGAGCAGTACTTC	CASSSWDRVYEQYF
12	TRBJ2-1	-	-	TRBV6-5	TGTGCCAGTCGGGATTGGTTTGATGAGCAGTTCTTC	CASRDWFDEQFF
15	TRBJ2-5	-	TRBD1	TRBV9	TGTGCCAGCAGCACTCCACAGGGGGGTGAAGAGACCCAGTACTTC	CASSTPQGGEETQYF
14	TRBJ2-1	-	-	TRBV7-9	TGTGCCAGCAGCCCCCCGGGACCGGACAATGAGCAGTTCTTC	CASSPPGPDNEQFF
16	TRBJ2-2	once	TRBD1	TRBV4-1	TGCGCCAGCAGCCTAGGGACAGGGGCAATCACCGGGGAGCTGTTTTTT	CASSLGTGAITGELFF
16	TRBJ2-7	few	TRBD2	TRBV27	TGTGCCAGCAGTTTCTCGAGCGGGGATTCCTCCTACGAGCAGTACTTC	CASSFSSGDSSYEQYF
16	TRBJ1-1	-	-	TRBV10-3	TGTGCCATCAGTGAGTTTGCCGTGGACTCGAACACTGAAGCTTTCTTT	CAISEFAVDSNTEAFF
15	TRBJ2-2	-	-	TRBV5-6	TGTGCCAGCAGCTTGGGAGGTGGGGTCACCGGGGAGCTGTTTTTT	CASSLGGGVTGELFF
15	TRBJ1-3	-	TRBD1	TRBV5-5	TGTGCCAGCAGCCCAGGGACAGGGGCTGGAAACACCATATATTTT	CASSPGTGAGNTIYF
14	TRBJ2-2	-	TRBD2	TRBV9	TGTGCGACTAGCGGGAGGGAGAACACCGGGGAGCTGTTTTTT	CATSGRENTGELFF
13	TRBJ2-7	-	-	TRBV5-1	TGCGCCAGCAGCTTGTTGTGGTCCTACGAGCAGTACTTC	CASSLLWSYEQYF
18	TRBJ2-3	-	-	TRBV4-2	TGTGCCAGCAGCCTAGAGGTGGCCCAAGATCTAAGCACAGATACGCAGTATTTT	CASSLEVAQDLSTDTQYF
13	TRBJ1-1	-	-	TRBV7-2	TGTGCCAGCAGCCCTTACCTGGGAGGCTGGGCTTTCTTT	CASSPYLGGWAFF
10	TRBJ1-1	-	-	TRBV30	TGTGCCTGGAGTACTAATGAAGCTTTCTTT	CAWSTNEAFF
15	TRBJ2-7	-	-	TRBV4-3	TGCGCCAGCAGCCAAGATCAGGGCCTGGTCTACGAGCAGTACTTC	CASSQDQGLVYEQYF
17	TRBJ1-1	-	-	TRBV7-7	TGTGCTAGCAGCTTACTCGGGCTTGGGGAGGGGGACACTGAAGCTTTCTTT	CASSLLGLGEGDTEAFF
13	TRBJ2-3	-	-	TRBV27	TGTGCCAGCAGTTTAACGAACACAGATACGCAGTATTTT	CASSLTNTDTQYF
17	TRBJ2-3	-	-	TRBV5-1	TGCGCCAGCAGCACCCGTTGGCTAGGCGGTTCGGCAGATACGCAGTATTTT	CASSTRWLGGSADTQYF